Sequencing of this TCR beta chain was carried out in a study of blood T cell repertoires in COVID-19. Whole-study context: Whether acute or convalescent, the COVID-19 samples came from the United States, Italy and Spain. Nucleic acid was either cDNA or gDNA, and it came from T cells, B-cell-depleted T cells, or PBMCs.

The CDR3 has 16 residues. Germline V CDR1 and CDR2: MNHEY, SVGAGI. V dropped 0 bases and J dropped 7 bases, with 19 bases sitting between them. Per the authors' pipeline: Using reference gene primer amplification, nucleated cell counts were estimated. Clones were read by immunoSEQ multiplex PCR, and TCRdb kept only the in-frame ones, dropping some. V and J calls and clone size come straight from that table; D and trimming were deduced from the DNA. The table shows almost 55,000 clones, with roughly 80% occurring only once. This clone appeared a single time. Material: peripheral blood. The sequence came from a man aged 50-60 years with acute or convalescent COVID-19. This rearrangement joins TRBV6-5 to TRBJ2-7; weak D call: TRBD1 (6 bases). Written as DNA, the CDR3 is TGTGCCAGCAGTTACTCGAGAAGGGGGTCCGACGGGGAGCAGTACTTC. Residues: CASSYSRRGSDGEQYF.